This T cell receptor (beta chain) is drawn from a study of tumor-infiltrating lymphocytes in glioblastoma multiforme. V was pared by 1 base and J by 6 bases, with 16 bases between. The germline CDR1 and CDR2 sequences are MNHNS and SASEGT. CDR3 size: 16 residues. Three nested ARM-PCR rounds with V-beta and C-beta primers built TCRB libraries. Unique molecular identifiers were not described for the libraries. Using its own MiXCR run on the multiplex PCR reads, TCRdb lists one record per CDR3 protein. In the table there are approximately 20,000 distinct CDR3 sequences, roughly 68% of which are singletons.

The chain links TRBV6-1 to TRBJ2-1; maybe TRBD2 (6 bases). Specimen: peripheral blood. The source is a male donor with glioblastoma. CDR3: CASSEVTSRRRNEQFF. The CDR3 nucleotides read TGTGCCAGCAGTGAAGTAACTAGCAGGAGACGCAATGAGCAGTTCTTC.